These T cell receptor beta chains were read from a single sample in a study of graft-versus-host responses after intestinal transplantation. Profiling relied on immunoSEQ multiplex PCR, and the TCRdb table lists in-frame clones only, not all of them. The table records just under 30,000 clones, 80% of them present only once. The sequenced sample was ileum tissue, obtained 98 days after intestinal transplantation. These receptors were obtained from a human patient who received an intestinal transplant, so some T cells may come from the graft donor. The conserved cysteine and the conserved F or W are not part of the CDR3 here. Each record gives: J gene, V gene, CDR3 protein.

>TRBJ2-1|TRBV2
ASTLPNNEQF
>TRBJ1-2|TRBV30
AWQIDRDYGYT
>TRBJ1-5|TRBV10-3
AISGTGGQPQH
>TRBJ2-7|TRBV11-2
ASSLGDLEDYEQY
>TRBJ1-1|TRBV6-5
ASMSRGRRTEAF
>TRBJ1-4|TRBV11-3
ASSSPQVSGNEKLF
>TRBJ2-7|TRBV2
ASSQLNPYEQY
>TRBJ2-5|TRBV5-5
ASSLGLAGGLGTQY
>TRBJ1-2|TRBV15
ATSRGKGHGYT
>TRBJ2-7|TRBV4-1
ASSQVLSAGAYYEQY
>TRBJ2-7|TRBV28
ASSIGVPEKY
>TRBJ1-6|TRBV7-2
ASSSEFSNSPLH
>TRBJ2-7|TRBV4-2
ASSQEWAGYWSDEQY
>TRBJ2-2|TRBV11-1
ASSLTGTGELF
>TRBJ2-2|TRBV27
ASSLAGKGNGELF
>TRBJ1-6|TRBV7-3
ASSLTAGGNSPLH
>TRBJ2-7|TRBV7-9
ASSPERYEQY
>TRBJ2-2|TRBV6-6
ASTQGPSASTGELF
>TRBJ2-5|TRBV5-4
ASMPGAGGETQY
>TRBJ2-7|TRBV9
ASSVGPEYEQY
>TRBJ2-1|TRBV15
ATSVSGYNEQF
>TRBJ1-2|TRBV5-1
ASSPARGYAYT
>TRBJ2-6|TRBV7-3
ASSLTPGANVLT
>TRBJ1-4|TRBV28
ASQGGRGLYEKLF
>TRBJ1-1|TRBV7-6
ASSFGQGNEAF
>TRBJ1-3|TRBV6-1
ATGLYSGNTIY
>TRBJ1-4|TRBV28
ATLGGKNEKLF
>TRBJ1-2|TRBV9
ASSEDGYGYT
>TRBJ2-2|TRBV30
ARGRLTGELF
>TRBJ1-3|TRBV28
ASRIDGDGSGNTIY
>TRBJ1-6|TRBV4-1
ASSLVAQARSPLH
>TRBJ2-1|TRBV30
AWSGGAGGLYNEQF
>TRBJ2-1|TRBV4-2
ASSLQLGDEQF
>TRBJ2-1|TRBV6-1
ASREGGARNEQF
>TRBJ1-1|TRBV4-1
ASSQDMLQGAAF
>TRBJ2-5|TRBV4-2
ASSQELVGGQETQY
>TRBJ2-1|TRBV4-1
ASSQPRGLLSYNEQF
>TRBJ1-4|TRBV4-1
ASSRIPGKDNEKLF
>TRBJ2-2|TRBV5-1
AIQQGPNTGELF
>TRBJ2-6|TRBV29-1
SVGGGEAGANVLT